The rows below give T cell receptor beta chains drawn from one sample of a study of memory CD8 T cells in hepatitis C reinfection. Profiled with immunoSEQ multiplex PCR; TCRdb holds only in-frame clones, not every one. The sample includes approximately 90 clones. The sample comprised HCV tetramer-positive CD8+ T cells sorted from blood. The receptors stem from a man over 45 with hepatitis C virus infection. Both conserved end residues are part of each CDR3. The order of the fields is D gene, clone size, J gene, V gene, CDR3 protein, CDR3 DNA. A D gene is named only where the DNA matches it firmly. Size tells how often a clone was seen (once, few, many) or the class of an expanded clone, and some rows leave it out.

D: TRBD2; size: NA; J: TRBJ2-1; V: TRBV5-3; CDR3: CARSLWTSPYNEQFF; DNA: TGTGCCAGAAGCTTGTGGACTAGCCCCTACAATGAGCAGTTCTTC
D: TRBD1; size: few; J: TRBJ2-6; V: TRBV4-3; CDR3: CASSQEVGTGDPRANVLTF; DNA: TGCGCCAGCAGCCAAGAGGTGGGGACAGGGGACCCGCGGGCCAACGTCCTGACTTTC
D: NA; size: NA; J: TRBJ2-1; V: TRBV9; CDR3: CASSINNEQFF; DNA: TGTGCCAGCAGCATTAACAATGAGCAGTTCTTC
D: TRBD2; size: NA; J: TRBJ2-7; V: TRBV4-2; CDR3: CASSQEISGAWGEQYF; DNA: TGTGCCAGCAGCCAAGAGATCAGCGGGGCTTGGGGCGAGCAGTACTTC
D: TRBD2; size: NA; J: TRBJ2-7; V: TRBV4-2; CDR3: CASSQEVAAGGGHEQYF; DNA: TGTGCCAGCAGCCAAGAGGTCGCAGCGGGAGGGGGACACGAGCAGTACTTC
D: TRBD1; size: NA; J: TRBJ2-7; V: TRBV4-2; CDR3: CASSQYQSGTGGIYEQYF; DNA: TGTGCCAGCAGCCAATACCAATCCGGGACAGGGGGTATCTACGAGCAGTACTTC
D: TRBD2; size: NA; J: TRBJ2-7; V: TRBV4-3; CDR3: CASSQEVGGSAYEQYF; DNA: TGCGCCAGCAGCCAAGAAGTCGGCGGGAGTGCCTACGAGCAGTACTTC
D: TRBD2; size: once; J: TRBJ2-3; V: TRBV4-3; CDR3: CASSQEPTGAGGGDTQYF; DNA: TGCGCCAGCAGCCAAGAGCCGACGGGGGCGGGAGGAGGAGATACGCAGTATTTT
D: TRBD2; size: hyperexpanded; J: TRBJ2-7; V: TRBV6-1; CDR3: CASSDPLAGGNEQYF; DNA: TGTGCCAGCAGCGATCCCCTAGCGGGAGGAAATGAGCAGTACTTC
D: TRBD1; size: NA; J: TRBJ1-1; V: TRBV29-1; CDR3: CSVPLQGGPEAFF; DNA: TGCAGCGTTCCTTTGCAGGGGGGTCCTGAAGCTTTCTTT
D: NA; size: NA; J: TRBJ2-6; V: TRBV4-1; CDR3: CASSQGEMGVYGANVLTF; DNA: TGCGCCAGCAGCCAAGGGGAGATGGGAGTGTATGGGGCCAACGTCCTGACTTTC
D: NA; size: NA; J: TRBJ2-7; V: TRBV28; CDR3: CASSLPGTQSPGF; DNA: TGTGCCAGCAGTTTACCCGGAACTCAATCTCCAGGCTTC
D: NA; size: NA; J: TRBJ2-1; V: TRBV19; CDR3: CASSIAGGTHNEQFF; DNA: TGTGCCAGTAGTATAGCTGGGGGGACTCACAATGAGCAGTTCTTC
D: NA; size: NA; J: TRBJ2-1; V: TRBV14; CDR3: CASSNPTGTFMDNEQFF; DNA: TGTGCCAGCAGCAATCCGACAGGAACTTTTATGGACAATGAGCAGTTCTTC
D: NA; size: hyperexpanded; J: TRBJ2-7; V: TRBV27; CDR3: CASSLGTQTYEQYF; DNA: TGTGCCAGCAGTCTCGGGACTCAAACCTACGAGCAGTACTTC
D: NA; size: NA; J: TRBJ1-2; V: TRBV7-3; CDR3: CASSLTCDRTHSVYGYTF; DNA: TGTGCCAGCAGCTTAACATGTGACAGGACCCATTCTGTCTATGGCTACACCTTC
D: TRBD2; size: once; J: TRBJ2-3; V: TRBV4-3; CDR3: CASSQEIAAGGGDTQYF; DNA: TGCGCCAGCAGCCAAGAAATAGCAGCGGGAGGAGGAGATACGCAGTATTTT
D: NA; size: NA; J: TRBJ1-4; V: TRBV19; CDR3: CASSIPGHWEKLFF; DNA: TGTGCCAGTAGTATCCCCGGACACTGGGAAAAACTGTTTTTT
D: NA; size: NA; J: TRBJ1-1; V: TRBV4-2; CDR3: CASRRGPEEAFF; DNA: TGTGCCAGCAGAAGGGGTCCGGAGGAAGCTTTCTTT
D: NA; size: NA; J: TRBJ2-1; V: TRBV28; CDR3: CASSYLPSSSYNEQFF; DNA: TGTGCCAGCAGTTACCTCCCTTCGAGCTCCTACAATGAGCAGTTCTTC
D: NA; size: few; J: TRBJ1-1; V: TRBV7-6; CDR3: CASSHRGAEAFF; DNA: TGTGCCAGCAGCCACCGGGGGGCTGAAGCTTTCTTT
D: TRBD2; size: NA; J: TRBJ2-1; V: TRBV27; CDR3: CASSFSGLAGAYNEQFF; DNA: TGTGCCAGCAGTTTTTCGGGACTAGCGGGGGCCTACAATGAGCAGTTCTTC
D: TRBD2; size: NA; J: TRBJ2-3; V: TRBV4-2; CDR3: CASSQELAAGGGDTQYF; DNA: TGTGCCAGCAGCCAAGAATTGGCAGCGGGAGGCGGAGATACGCAGTATTTT
D: TRBD2; size: NA; J: TRBJ2-3; V: TRBV11-1; CDR3: CASSLFLAGSPSTDTQYF; DNA: TGTGCCAGCAGCTTATTTCTAGCGGGGTCCCCTAGCACAGATACGCAGTATTTT
D: TRBD2; size: large; J: TRBJ2-7; V: TRBV28; CDR3: CASSSQVGGRHSGRIYEQYF; DNA: TGTGCCAGCAGTTCCCAGGTCGGAGGGCGGCACAGCGGGAGAATATACGAGCAGTACTTC
D: TRBD1; size: NA; J: TRBJ2-3; V: TRBV5-1; CDR3: CASSVPGQGITDTQYF; DNA: TGCGCCAGCAGCGTTCCGGGACAGGGGATTACAGATACGCAGTATTTT
D: NA; size: once; J: TRBJ1-5; V: TRBV13; CDR3: CASSFSGPNQPQHF; DNA: TGTGCCAGCAGCTTCAGCGGCCCCAATCAGCCCCAGCATTTT
D: NA; size: once; J: TRBJ2-7; V: TRBV28; CDR3: CASSTHPGRRSYEQYF; DNA: TGTGCCAGCAGTACCCACCCTGGCCGCCGCTCCTACGAGCAGTACTTC
D: TRBD1; size: NA; J: TRBJ2-7; V: TRBV29-1; CDR3: CSAVRTGKDYEQYF; DNA: TGCAGCGCCGTGCGGACAGGGAAGGATTACGAGCAGTACTTC
D: TRBD1; size: few; J: TRBJ2-1; V: TRBV11-2; CDR3: CASSLDRQGHEQFF; DNA: TGTGCCAGCAGCTTAGATCGACAGGGTCATGAGCAGTTCTTC
D: TRBD2; size: few; J: TRBJ2-7; V: TRBV4-2; CDR3: CASSQETGGPWGEQYF; DNA: TGTGCCAGCAGCCAAGAAACGGGAGGGCCATGGGGCGAGCAGTACTTC
D: TRBD2; size: NA; J: TRBJ2-1; V: TRBV4-2; CDR3: CASSQEVPSGTFYGEQFF; DNA: TGTGCCAGCAGCCAAGAAGTTCCTAGCGGGACATTTTACGGTGAGCAGTTCTTC
D: TRBD2; size: NA; J: TRBJ2-3; V: TRBV28; CDR3: CASSSVVSGRVDGRAADTQYF; DNA: TGTGCCAGCAGCTCCGTTGTTAGTGGTAGAGTGGACGGGAGGGCCGCGGATACGCAGTATTTT
D: NA; size: NA; J: TRBJ1-1; V: TRBV2; CDR3: CATQTPKEQGAFF; DNA: TGTGCCACCCAAACTCCCAAGGAACAGGGAGCTTTCTTT
D: TRBD2; size: few; J: TRBJ2-2; V: TRBV19; CDR3: CASSSGLGISNTGELFF; DNA: TGTGCCAGTAGCTCGGGACTAGGTATCTCGAACACCGGGGAGCTGTTTTTT
D: NA; size: NA; J: TRBJ1-1; V: TRBV9; CDR3: CASSGGGQRETEAFF; DNA: TGTGCCAGCAGCGGAGGAGGACAGAGGGAAACTGAAGCTTTCTTT
D: NA; size: NA; J: TRBJ1-2; V: TRBV15; CDR3: CATSPTPGTKNYGYTF; DNA: TGTGCCACCAGCCCTACCCCCGGGACAAAGAACTATGGCTACACCTTC